The sequence of this T cell receptor (beta chain) was determined in a study of T cells in Graves' hyperthyroidism and ophthalmopathy (dated by TCRdb to about 2019). Regarding the research as a whole: Peripheral blood samples were taken at the time of initial diagnosis, prior to any treatment. To identify TCR V-J signatures that set the groups apart, the researchers used a discovery cohort of 90 to 100 patients, made up of around 40 with Graves' ophthalmopathy and about 59 with stable Graves' hyperthyroidism. Whether ophthalmopathy could be predicted prospectively was tested in an independent validation cohort made up of 18 to 20 hyperthyroidism patients plus 17 patients who later progressed to ophthalmopathy. The roughly 100 discovery patients were divided at random into training and test sets in a 7:3 ratio. In addition, the study compared T-cell repertoires in thyroid tissue and in blood from several Graves' hyperthyroidism patients. Following sampling, methimazole starting at 30 mg daily was given to hyperthyroidism patients, and high-dose intravenous methylprednisolone was given to ophthalmopathy patients. The paper describes TCR Vbeta CDR3 sequencing of 135 peripheral blood samples, made up of 40 to 45 ophthalmopathy patients, approximately 73 hyperthyroidism patients and approximately 17 progressor patients.

Ophthalmopathy patients had moderately to severely active disease, Clinical Activity Score of at least 3, NOSPECS grade of at least 4, and duration under 3 months. Any patient with an uncontrolled infection, another autoimmune disease, pregnancy or lactation was excluded. Diagnoses relied on clinical symptoms, serum thyroxine and TRAb, thyroid ultrasound and orbital computed tomography. PBMCs were isolated from about 10 ml of fresh peripheral blood by Ficoll-Paque density gradient centrifugation. Total RNA was extracted using Trizol reagent, and RNA quality was assessed on an Agilent 2100 Bioanalyzer. Amplification of TCR beta CDR3 regions was carried out from RNA transcripts. A first-round RT-PCR of the TCR CDR3 used the HTBI primer set with the Qiagen OneStep RT-PCR kit. A second multiplex PCR round built the libraries, followed by size selection and purification. The libraries were sequenced on an Illumina HiSeq2000 using paired-end 100 bp reads. The authors' analysis ran thus. SOAPnuke was used to process the raw data, with reads discarded if the reads contained adapters or uncalled bases, had a mean Phred below 15, or lacked an exact constant-primer or identifier match. COPE v1.2.5 was used to merge the high-quality paired reads, and each unique nucleotide sequence was defined as a clonotype. MiTCR v1.1 was used to align clonotypes to the IMGT TRBV, TRBD and TRBJ reference segments. The analysis included only V-J combinations with a frequency above 0.0001, which together covered 99% to 99.2% of the repertoires. The TCS score was defined as the ratio of F50 (clonal expansion) to E x V (chaos), calculated using BLOSUM62-based TCRdist between CDR3 peptides within each V-J. Welch's t-statistics and random forest reduced around 510 V-J features to 13, which were used in a naive Bayes classifier (R e1071). Clones were called with MiXCR by TCRdb after fastp trimmed the public reads at Q25, and only in-frame beta chains were retained. Entries that share a CDR3 protein sequence are merged under the most common genes and DNA. The V and J calls reflect TCRdb's pipeline rather than the authors' work. The sample profile shows around 300,000 distinct CDR3 sequences; 15% to 20% of them were found once. Approximately 37% of the sample lies in the top ten.

This clonotype was found a few times. Its specific antigen is unknown. Nothing much larger sits one base from this clone, and base qualities are not available. On the study overall, not on this receptor specifically: In validation, the model predicted progression to ophthalmopathy with 55% to 71% sensitivity and approximately 78% specificity, a median of around six months before onset. In cross-validation, a model built on a 13 V-J signature told ophthalmopathy apart from stable hyperthyroidism with 85% to 90% sensitivity and approximately 81% specificity, and in testing the same model reached 80%/75%. Most expanded thyroid clonotypes (frequency above 0.001) were also detected in blood, suggesting blood repertoires may reflect thyroid immune responses. Sample size was not statistically predetermined, and blinding of investigators to group allocation was not performed.

The germline V gene (reference sequence) yields MNHEY for CDR1 and SMNVEV for CDR2. The CDR3 runs 12 residues from the cysteine to the phenylalanine. Left in the record is the CDR3 DNA by itself, 36 bases read in frame from the first base. Relative to germline, V is 7 bases shorter and J is 4 bases shorter, with 10 bases between their ends. Material for sequencing was blood. Here the chain combines TRBV27 and TRBJ1-2; tentative D gene TRBD1, with 5 bases matching. The sequence was obtained from a man aged 45-65 years with Graves' ophthalmopathy. The nucleotides are TGTGCCAGCACTCCAGACAGCTATGGCTACACCTTC. This translates into CASTPDSYGYTF.